One and the same sample provided the 16 T cell receptor beta chains below, sequenced in a study of blood T cell repertoires in COVID-19. The assay was immunoSEQ multiplex PCR, and TCRdb's table has in-frame clones only and misses some. This sample has more than 95,000 clones, with 82% found just once. The specimen sequenced was peripheral blood. These receptors all come from a man older than 75 with acute or convalescent COVID-19.

This clone has just a few counts. The chain uses TRBV10-3 and TRBJ1-1; 8 bases align to TRBD1. The CDR3 length is 15 residues. Germline V CDR1 and CDR2: ENHRY, SYGVKD. V shed 2 bases and J 0 bases; nucleotides not matched to a gene: 2. CDR3: CAISEPQGVNTEAFF. The CDR3 DNA reads TGTGCCATCAGTGAGCCACAGGGGGTGAACACTGAAGCTTTCTTT.

The chain has TRBV7-6 and TRBJ2-1; D gene uncertain. The CDR3 is 11 residues long. Germline V gene lookup returns CDR1 SGHVS and CDR2 FNYEAQ. V was pared by 3 bases and J by 10 bases, with 7 bases between. Here the CDR3 DNA reads TGTGCCAGCAGCTTGACTGAGGAGCAGTTCTTC. It translates to CASSLTEEQFF. The complete variable domain, with remaining parts taken from reference TRBV7-6 and TRBJ2-1, reads GAGVSQSPRYKVTKRGQDVALRCDPISGHVSLYWYRQALGQGPEFLTYFNYEAQQDKSGLPNDRFSAERPEGSISTLTIQRTEQRDSAMYRCASSLTEEQFFGPGTRLTVL.

The chain couples TRBV11-2 to TRBJ2-7, with 11 positions matching TRBD1. V gave up 5 bases and J gave up 7 bases; unmatched junction bases: 7. The CDR3 is made up of 14 amino acids. From germline, CDR1 is SGHAT and CDR2 FQNNGV. This CDR3 reads CASSLGQGASEQYF. In nucleotides, the CDR3 is TGTGCCAGCAGCCTCGGACAGGGGGCTTCTGAGCAGTACTTC.

The chain recombines TRBV18 with TRBJ1-5; the D is unclear. This CDR3 spans 15 amino acids. Between the trimmed V and J ends, which lost 2 bases and 0 bases, there was a span of 8 bases. Germline values: CDR1 KGHSH, CDR2 LQKENI. The DNA of the CDR3 is TGTGCCAGCTCACCAAGGAGTACTAGCAATCAGCCCCAGCATTTT. Translating it yields CASSPRSTSNQPQHF.

The V and J genes are TRBV7-2 and TRBJ1-5; D remains ambiguous. Trimming pared 1 base from V and 7 bases from J, leaving 11 bases between. This CDR3 spans 14 amino acids. CDR1 and CDR2 from the germline V gene are SGHTA and FQGNSA. CDR3: CASSLEAGGQPQHF. As DNA, the CDR3 is TGTGCCAGCAGCTTAGAGGCAGGAGGACAGCCCCAGCATTTT.

This chain joins TRBV28 and TRBJ1-5, with TRBD1 as a possible D gene (6 bases). The V gene lost 6 bases and the J gene lost 7 bases, with 13 bases spanning the gap. This CDR3 is built from 13 residues. Germline-derived CDR1 and CDR2 are MDHEN and SYDVKM. CDR3 coding DNA: TGTGCCAGCAGCCGAGGGACACAACAGCCCCAGCATTTT. This codes for CASSRGTQQPQHF.

The chain is built from TRBV5-4 and TRBJ2-2; TRBD2 agrees at 7 bases. CDR3 length: 15 residues. Per the germline V gene, CDR1 is SGHNT and CDR2 is YYREEE (reference sequence). The trim removed 4 bases at V and 3 bases at J, leaving 6 bases unmatched. This CDR3 reads CASSPSGVDTGELFF. Here the CDR3 DNA reads TGTGCCAGCAGCCCTAGCGGTGTTGACACCGGGGAGCTGTTTTTT. Drawing the rest from reference TRBV5-4 and TRBJ2-2, the complete variable domain is ETGVTQSPTHLIKTRGQQVTLRCSSQSGHNTVSWYQQALGQGPQFIFQYYREEENGRGNFPPRFSGLQFPNYSSELNVNALELDDSALYLCASSPSGVDTGELFFGEGSRLTVL.

The gene calls are TRBV2 and TRBJ1-6; D is perhaps TRBD1 (5 bases). With 2 bases removed from V and 10 bases from J, the gap between germline ends came to 21 bases. The CDR3 is 17 residues long. Germline V lookup: CDR1 SNHLY, CDR2 FYNNEI. The CDR3 bases are TGTGCCAGCAGTGAAAGTCCCTTTCCAGGGAGGGGATCACCCCTCCACTTT. Translating it yields CASSESPFPGRGSPLHF.

This clone has a single count. V gene TRBV25-1 combines with J gene TRBJ2-1, with D possibly TRBD1 on 6 matching bases. CDR1 is MGHDK and CDR2 is SYGVNS in the germline V gene. The CDR3 is made up of 12 amino acids. Trimming shortened V by 2 bases and J by 12 bases, and 11 bases separated the two germline ends. Written as DNA, the CDR3 is TGTGCCAGCAGTGAACAGGGGTGGGGGCAGTTCTTC. Translating it yields CASSEQGWGQFF. Filled out from reference TRBV25-1 and TRBJ2-1, the complete variable domain reads EADIYQTPRYLVIGTGKKITLECSQTMGHDKMYWYQQDPGMELHLIHYSYGVNSTEKGDLSSESTVSRIRTEHFPLTLESARPSHTSQYLCASSEQGWGQFFGPGTRLTVL.

This CDR3 reads CAITDRGIDEQYF. The DNA for the CDR3 is TGTGCCATCACAGACAGGGGGATAGACGAGCAGTACTTC. J is TRBJ2-7 and V is TRBV10-3; TRBD1 aligns across 9 bases. This CDR3 comprises 13 residues. The germline CDR1 and CDR2 sequences are ENHRY and SYGVKD. Trimming at V came to 7 bases and at J to 5 bases, leaving 6 bases not matched to a gene.

This clone showed up just a few times. The CDR3, as DNA: TGTGCCAGCAGCTTAGTTGACGGGAGCTCCTACGAGCAGTACTTC. Protein: CASSLVDGSSYEQYF. The V call is TRBV11-2, the J call TRBJ2-7; D may be TRBD2 (6 bases). Germline V gene lookup returns CDR1 SGHAT and CDR2 FQNNGV. This CDR3 region has 15 residues. The V and J ends lost 1 base and 0 bases respectively, with 10 bases between them.

The chain links TRBV6-2 or TRBV6-3 to TRBJ1-5; D may be TRBD1 (5 bases). V dropped 2 bases and J dropped 0 bases, with 8 bases sitting between them. This CDR3 contains 15 residues. Looked up from germline, CDR1 is MNHEY and CDR2 is SVGEGT. CDR3 DNA: TGTGCCAGCAGTTACCCCGGACATAGCAATCAGCCCCAGCATTTT. Translation gives CASSYPGHSNQPQHF.

The J gene is TRBJ1-1, the V gene TRBV6-4; 8 positions agree with TRBD1. The CDR3 is 15 amino acids. Germline CDR1 MRHNA, CDR2 SNTAGT. Unmatched junction bases numbered 1, after V lost 0 bases and J lost 1 base. The CDR3 region is CASSDSGTGNTEAFF. CDR3 sequence (DNA): TGTGCCAGCAGTGACTCCGGGACAGGGAACACTGAAGCTTTCTTT.

About this clone itself: This CDR3 is also generated by other DNA sequences in the sample. The chain has TRBV7-2 and TRBJ1-5; TRBD1 matches at 12 bases. The CDR3 is 15 amino acids. The trim removed 6 bases at V and 7 bases at J, leaving 7 bases unmatched. Germline V gene data show CDR1 as SGHTA and CDR2 as FQGNSA. DNA for the CDR3: TGTGCCAGCAGTAGGGACAGGGGGCCTGGACAGCCCCAGCATTTT. Translated, it gives CASSRDRGPGQPQHF.

The rearrangement joins TRBV9 to TRBJ1-4, with no clear D. Germline V CDR1 and CDR2: SGDLS, YYNGEE. V lost 0 bases, J lost 3 bases, and 3 bases lay in between. The CDR3 covers 13 residues. CDR3 sequence: CASSVAANEKLFF. CDR3 nucleotide sequence: TGTGCCAGCAGCGTAGCAGCTAATGAAAAACTGTTTTTT.

CDR3 sequence reads: CASSLEASGSTDTQYF. Written as DNA, the CDR3 is TGCGCCAGCAGCTTGGAGGCTAGCGGGAGCACAGATACGCAGTATTTT. V is TRBV5-1 and J is TRBJ2-3; 8 bases map to TRBD2. The CDR3 has 16 amino acids. J gave up 0 bases and V 0 bases, and 3 bases lay outside the gene matches. Germline V gene lookup returns CDR1 SGHRS and CDR2 YFSETQ. The full variable domain, its missing parts supplied by reference TRBV5-1 and TRBJ2-3, is KAGVTQTPRYLIKTRGQQVTLSCSPISGHRSVSWYQQTPGQGLQFLFEYFSETQRNKGNFPGRFSGRQFSNSRSEMNVSTLELGDSALYLCASSLEASGSTDTQYFGPGTRLTVL.